This T cell receptor (beta chain) came from a study of blood T cell repertoires in COVID-19. Study as a whole: Sites in the United States, Italy and Spain provided acute and convalescent COVID-19 samples. Nucleic acid was either cDNA or gDNA, and it came from T cells, B-cell-depleted T cells, or PBMCs.

Per the original data handling: Reference gene primer amplification in the assay estimated nucleated cell counts. Method: immunoSEQ multiplex PCR; TCRdb's copy keeps in-frame clones and lacks some. V and J calls and clone size are copied from that table; D and trimming were computed from the DNA. The repertoire holds some 82,000 clones, with over 70% as singletons. Trimming took off 5 bases at V and 6 bases at J, with 26 bases between the two ends. This CDR3 is 18 amino acids long. Per germline, CDR1 LNHDA and CDR2 SQIVND (reference sequence). V usage is TRBV19 and J usage is TRBJ2-1; no definite D call. Sequencing was performed on peripheral blood. The TCR was taken from a man older than 75 with active or convalescent COVID-19. The CDR3 sequence is CASSPTRLAFQNPNEQFF. In DNA, the CDR3 is TGTGCCAGTAGTCCAACCCGTTTAGCCTTCCAAAACCCCAATGAGCAGTTCTTC.